This is a list of T cell receptor beta chains from one sample in a study of shared clonotypes between healthy human individuals. The repertoire was sequenced with immunoSEQ multiplex PCR; TCRdb's copy has only in-frame clones and lacks some. The data show around 600,000 clones, about 95% seen once. Input material: naive CD8+ T cells sorted from blood. Every receptor here comes from a woman aged 25 to 45 in good health. The CDR3 runs from the conserved cysteine through the conserved F or W. D genes are given only for firm matches. Size is stated for part of the rows, as once, few or many counts, or as a class when the clone is expanded.

size: -
J: TRBJ1-2
V: TRBV2
D: TRBD1
CDR3: CASGGGGSRIDGYTF
DNA: TGTGCCAGCGGAGGGGGCGGGTCCCGAATTGATGGCTACACCTTC

size: -
J: TRBJ2-7
V: TRBV13
D: -
CDR3: CASSRRPGSIRYEQYF
DNA: TGTGCCAGCAGCCGCCGACCGGGGAGTATACGCTACGAGCAGTACTTC

size: -
J: TRBJ1-5
V: TRBV19
D: -
CDR3: CASSMLQGGNQPQHF
DNA: TGTGCCAGTAGTATGTTACAGGGCGGCAATCAGCCCCAGCATTTT

size: -
J: TRBJ2-7
V: TRBV6-1
D: TRBD2
CDR3: CASSEGLAGLYEQYF
DNA: TGTGCCAGCAGTGAAGGACTAGCGGGTCTATACGAGCAGTACTTC

size: -
J: TRBJ2-7
V: TRBV28
D: TRBD1
CDR3: CASSFGQGNYEQYF
DNA: TGTGCCAGCAGTTTTGGACAGGGGAACTACGAGCAGTACTTC

size: once
J: TRBJ2-7
V: TRBV28
D: -
CDR3: CASSLQAVSYEQYF
DNA: TGTGCCAGCAGCTTGCAGGCGGTCTCCTACGAGCAGTACTTC

size: -
J: TRBJ1-2
V: TRBV15
D: -
CDR3: CATSRDKFTALRVGYTF
DNA: TGTGCCACCAGCAGAGATAAGTTTACAGCGTTGAGAGTTGGCTACACCTTC

size: -
J: TRBJ2-7
V: TRBV5-6
D: -
CDR3: CASSLASQGYSHEQYF
DNA: TGTGCCAGCAGCTTGGCCAGCCAGGGGTACTCACACGAGCAGTACTTC

size: -
J: TRBJ2-1
V: TRBV28
D: -
CDR3: CASSSLVANEQFF
DNA: TGTGCCAGCAGTTCGTTGGTAGCGAATGAGCAGTTCTTC

size: -
J: TRBJ2-5
V: TRBV5-6
D: -
CDR3: CASSPAGETQYF
DNA: TGTGCCAGCAGCCCCGCAGGGGAGACCCAGTACTTC

size: -
J: TRBJ1-4
V: TRBV28
D: -
CDR3: CASSPSLGQGNEKLFF
DNA: TGTGCCAGCAGTCCAAGTTTAGGGCAGGGTAATGAAAAACTGTTTTTT

size: -
J: TRBJ2-7
V: TRBV5-6
D: -
CDR3: CASSLAARGNEQYF
DNA: TGTGCCAGCAGCTTGGCCGCCAGGGGCAACGAGCAGTACTTC

size: -
J: TRBJ2-7
V: TRBV7-9
D: -
CDR3: CASSPTGAGARWMYF
DNA: TGTGCCAGCAGCCCCACCGGCGCGGGGGCTCGTTGGATGTACTTC

size: -
J: TRBJ2-3
V: TRBV25-1
D: -
CDR3: CASSDRGPDTQYF
DNA: TGTGCCAGCAGTGACCGGGGTCCCGATACGCAGTATTTT

size: -
J: TRBJ2-7
V: TRBV29-1
D: -
CDR3: CSVLDTGSYEQYF
DNA: TGCAGCGTTCTGGACACGGGCTCCTACGAGCAGTACTTC

size: -
J: TRBJ2-7
V: TRBV4-1
D: -
CDR3: CASSQDQYGPSYEQYF
DNA: TGCGCCAGCAGCCAGGACCAGTATGGGCCTTCCTACGAGCAGTACTTC

size: -
J: TRBJ2-1
V: TRBV2
D: -
CDR3: CASSGVARDEQFF
DNA: TGTGCCAGCAGTGGAGTCGCCCGCGATGAGCAGTTCTTC

size: -
J: TRBJ1-5
V: TRBV27
D: -
CDR3: CATTGATGQPQHF
DNA: TGTGCCACCACAGGAGCGACGGGCCAGCCCCAGCATTTT

size: -
J: TRBJ2-1
V: TRBV27
D: -
CDR3: CASSLRGSYNEQFF
DNA: TGTGCCAGCAGTCTTAGGGGCTCCTACAATGAGCAGTTCTTC

size: -
J: TRBJ1-5
V: TRBV27
D: -
CDR3: CASSLGPSSSQPQHF
DNA: TGTGCCAGCAGCCTGGGACCTAGTTCAAGTCAGCCCCAGCATTTT

size: -
J: TRBJ1-5
V: TRBV19
D: -
CDR3: CASKQGMASNQPQHF
DNA: TGTGCCAGTAAACAGGGAATGGCAAGCAATCAGCCCCAGCATTTT

size: -
J: TRBJ2-1
V: TRBV28
D: TRBD2
CDR3: CASSFWTSGRIGSYNEQFF
DNA: TGTGCCAGCAGTTTTTGGACTAGCGGGAGAATTGGCTCCTACAATGAGCAGTTCTTC

size: -
J: TRBJ2-7
V: TRBV5-4
D: -
CDR3: CASRERASTPYEQYF
DNA: TGTGCCAGCAGGGAGCGGGCCAGTACACCCTACGAGCAGTACTTC

size: -
J: TRBJ2-7
V: TRBV27
D: TRBD1
CDR3: CASRITGTGGYEQYF
DNA: TGTGCCAGCAGGATAACCGGGACAGGGGGTTACGAGCAGTACTTC

size: -
J: TRBJ2-7
V: TRBV5-1
D: -
CDR3: CASSPPGTYEQYF
DNA: TGCGCCAGCAGTCCTCCGGGAACATACGAGCAGTACTTC

size: -
J: TRBJ1-5
V: TRBV2
D: -
CDR3: CASRMDSSPNQPQHF
DNA: TGTGCCAGCAGAATGGACAGTTCCCCAAATCAGCCCCAGCATTTT

size: -
J: TRBJ2-1
V: TRBV27
D: -
CDR3: CASSSPAGAGNEQFF
DNA: TGTGCCAGCAGTTCCCCTGCGGGGGCGGGGAATGAGCAGTTCTTC

size: -
J: TRBJ1-1
V: TRBV27
D: -
CDR3: CASMNGGPNTEAFF
DNA: TGTGCCAGCATGAACGGAGGACCAAACACTGAAGCTTTCTTT

size: once
J: TRBJ1-5
V: TRBV27
D: -
CDR3: CASSLILGQPQHF
DNA: TGTGCCAGCAGTTTAATTCTTGGTCAGCCCCAGCATTTT

size: few
J: TRBJ1-1
V: TRBV13
D: TRBD1
CDR3: CASSQGQGYTEAFF
DNA: TGTGCCAGCAGCCAAGGACAGGGGTACACTGAAGCTTTCTTT

size: -
J: TRBJ2-1
V: TRBV28
D: TRBD2
CDR3: CASSSVTSGRATHHNEQFF
DNA: TGTGCCAGCAGTAGCGTAACTAGCGGGAGGGCCACCCACCACAATGAGCAGTTCTTC

size: -
J: TRBJ1-5
V: TRBV19
D: -
CDR3: CASPAPWQLERINQPQHF
DNA: TGTGCCAGTCCTGCCCCGTGGCAGTTAGAACGTATAAATCAGCCCCAGCATTTT

size: -
J: TRBJ2-5
V: TRBV6-6
D: -
CDR3: CASRPERGVETQYF
DNA: TGTGCCAGCAGACCGGAGAGGGGCGTAGAGACCCAGTACTTC